The 27 T cell receptor beta chains below all came from one sample that was sequenced in a study of blood T cells in healthy people across ages. Combining a sample-barcoded 5' primer with a J-beta primer mix, a second PCR ran for about 6 to 12 cycles. TCRdb recomputed calls from the 5' RACE reads with MiXCR, one row per CDR3 protein. The sample has 750,000 to 1,000,000 distinct CDR3 sequences, just under 30% seen once. This sample also belongs to another study, concerning T cells of mothers and their children.

The sample consisted of blood. The receptors shown here come from a woman aged 40 to 50 in good health.

In its sample, this clonotype was seen once. The genes are TRBV6-5 and TRBJ1-5; the match to TRBD1 covers 7 bases. The CDR3 sequence is 15 residues long. Germline assignment: CDR1 MNHEY and CDR2 SVGAGI. The V gene end was trimmed by 6 bases and the J gene end by 3 bases; junction bases not matched to a gene: 8. This chain's CDR3 is CASRSTGRNNQPQHF. CDR3 sequence (DNA): TGTGCCAGCAGGTCGACAGGGAGAAACAATCAGCCCCAGCATTTT.

CDR3 coding DNA: TGTGCCAGCAGACGACAGTTGGGCGAGCAGTACTTC. Protein product: CASRRQLGEQYF. J is TRBJ2-5 and V is TRBV28; D is perhaps TRBD1 (5 bases). The J call may be incorrect, as the DNA end agrees better with TRBJ2-7. In germline, CDR1 is MDHEN, CDR2 SYDVKM. The CDR3 has 12 residues.

In its sample, this clonotype was seen once. The chain combines TRBV12-3 or TRBV12-4 with TRBJ1-1, with D perhaps TRBD1 (5 bases). The germline V and J ends were trimmed by 1 base and 10 bases, with 13 bases remaining between them. The CDR3 extends over 13 amino acids. CDR3 sequence reads: CASSLVREDVAFF. CDR3 bases: TGTGCCAGCAGTTTAGTCAGGGAGGACGTAGCTTTCTTT.

There are many counts of this clonotype. The chain has TRBV10-3 and TRBJ2-1; 7 bases align to TRBD2. The CDR3 sequence is 15 residues long. Unmatched junction bases numbered 12, after V lost 1 base and J lost 12 bases. The V gene's germline CDR1 is ENHRY and CDR2 SYGVKD. The DNA of the CDR3 is TGTGCCATCAGTGAGTGGGGACTATCGTCCAGTGGGCAGTTCTTC. This codes for CAISEWGLSSSGQFF.

The rearrangement links TRBV29-1 to TRBJ2-3, with 9 positions matching TRBD2. The length of the CDR3 is 15 residues. J was trimmed by 1 base and V by 7 bases; bases with no gene match: 9. Germline loops: CDR1 SQVTM, CDR2 ANQGSEA. CDR3 residues: CSATLRGGRTDTQYF. The DNA of the CDR3 is TGCAGCGCCACACTGCGGGGGGGCCGCACAGATACGCAGTATTTT.

The table lists this clonotype with a few counts. V is TRBV9 and J is TRBJ2-1, with unresolved D. From germline, CDR1 is SGDLS and CDR2 YYNGEE. The length of the CDR3 is 15 residues. With 0 bases removed from V and 0 bases from J, the gap between germline ends came to 7 bases. The DNA of the CDR3 is TGTGCCAGCAGCGTAGGGGATCTCTCCTACAATGAGCAGTTCTTC. Translating gives CASSVGDLSYNEQFF.

About this clonotype itself: This could be a read error, since a much larger clone is one nucleotide away. The V gene is TRBV12-3 or TRBV12-4, the J gene TRBJ1-2, with D uncertain. CDR3 length: 14 amino acids. The CDR3 DNA sequence: TGTGCCAGCAGTGACCCGGGCAGCTCATATGGCTGCACCTTC. Its protein is CASSDPGSSYGCTF.

The CDR3 DNA reads as TGTGCCAGCAGTTACGGACAGCGACGGGGTAATGAAAAACTGTTTTTT. Residues: CASSYGQRRGNEKLFF. The chain employs TRBV6-6 and TRBJ1-4, with D perhaps TRBD1 (6 bases). The CDR3 length is 16 residues. Germline CDR1 and CDR2: MNHNY and SVGAGI (reference sequence). Deletions cut 2 bases from V and 4 bases from J, with 14 bases between.

This clonotype was observed at least ten times. The chain carries TRBV15 and TRBJ2-5; TRBD1 or TRBD2 may be the D gene (5 bases each). There are 15 residues in the CDR3. The V end was cut by 0 bases, the J end by 2 bases, with 10 bases between. CDR1 LNHNV and CDR2 YYDKDF come from the germline V gene (reference sequence). The chain's CDR3 is CATSRDLGEQETQYF. In DNA form, the CDR3 reads TGTGCCACCAGCAGAGATTTGGGGGAACAAGAGACCCAGTACTTC.

This clonotype has ten or more counts. The V and J genes are TRBV7-9 and TRBJ2-7; a weak D match, TRBD1 (6 bases). This CDR3 is 12 amino acids long. V was pared by 8 bases and J by 2 bases, with 10 bases between. Germline V gene lookup returns CDR1 SEHNR and CDR2 FQNEAQ (reference sequence). The CDR3 region has the DNA TGTGCCAGCGCGACAGGAACCTACGAGCAGTACTTC. Encoded protein: CASATGTYEQYF.

This clonotype appeared many times. The chain joins TRBV29-1 to TRBJ2-1; D may be TRBD1 or TRBD2 (5 bases each). Germline loops: CDR1 SQVTM, CDR2 ANQGSEA. V was pared by 1 base and J by 4 bases, with 14 bases between. The CDR3 is made up of 15 amino acids. The CDR3 sequence is CSVEVGGVLYNEQFF. In DNA, the CDR3 is TGCAGCGTTGAAGTTGGGGGTGTTCTTTACAATGAGCAGTTCTTC.

This sequence joins TRBV12-3 or TRBV12-4 and TRBJ2-2, with 9 bases fitting TRBD2. This CDR3 has 14 amino acids. The junction had 6 bases not matched to a gene; V was cut back by 6 bases and J by 7 bases. The CDR3 DNA reads TGTGCCAGCAGAGTAGCGGGGGTCGGCGGGGAGCTGTTTTTT. Translating it yields CASRVAGVGGELFF.

At least ten counts were recorded for this clonotype. The rearrangement uses TRBV20-1 and TRBJ2-7; 9 bases fit TRBD1. V dropped 5 bases and J dropped 4; count of bases not matched to a gene: 6. CDR1 is DFQATT and CDR2 is SNEGSKA in the germline V gene (reference sequence). This CDR3 is built from 13 residues. The CDR3 sequence is CSAWTGTGYEQYF. As DNA, the CDR3 is TGCAGTGCTTGGACAGGGACAGGGTACGAGCAGTACTTC.

In this sample, this clonotype turned up many times. V is TRBV15 and J is TRBJ2-3, with 12 bases matching TRBD2. The CDR3 is 15 residues long. V lost 1 base and J lost 4; bases outside the gene matches: 0. The germline CDR1 and CDR2 sequences are LNHNV and YYDKDF (reference sequence). CDR3 DNA sequence: TGTGCCACCAGCAGAGCTAGCGGGGGGGCAGATACGCAGTATTTT. Encoded protein: CATSRASGGADTQYF.

This chain links TRBV15 with TRBJ2-1, with D perhaps TRBD1 (5 bases). CDR1 and CDR2 from the germline V gene are LNHNV and YYDKDF (reference sequence). V lost 0 bases, J lost 0 bases, and 6 bases lay in between. CDR3 length: 15 residues. The CDR3 DNA reads as TGTGCCACCAGCAGAGAAGGGGCCTCCTACAATGAGCAGTTCTTC. Translation: CATSREGASYNEQFF.

The chain joins TRBV7-2 to TRBJ2-2; TRBD2 aligns across 10 bases. The CDR3 spans 15 residues. Germline V gene data show CDR1 as SGHTA and CDR2 as FQGNSA. The ends lost 5 bases at V and 6 bases at J; junction bases unmatched: 6. The CDR3 sequence: CASSPLAGSPGELFF. As DNA, the CDR3 is TGTGCCAGCAGCCCACTAGCGGGATCCCCCGGGGAGCTGTTTTTT.

This clonotype was observed at least ten times. The CDR3 loop reads CSVEKGSYGYTF. The CDR3 coding sequence is TGCAGCGTTGAAAAGGGTAGCTATGGCTACACCTTC. V gene TRBV29-1 combines with J gene TRBJ1-2; D gene ambiguous. Trimming shortened V by 2 bases and J by 4 bases, and 8 bases separated the two germline ends. This CDR3 comprises 12 residues. Germline lookup yields CDR1 SQVTM and CDR2 ANQGSEA. The entire variable domain, with the rest obtained from reference TRBV29-1 and TRBJ1-2, is as follows: SAVISQKPSRDICQRGTSLTIQCQVDSQVTMMFWYRQQPGQSLTLIATANQGSEATYESGFVIDKFPISRPNLTFSTLTVSNMSPEDSSIYLCSVEKGSYGYTFGSGTRLTVV.

This clonotype was observed at least ten times. This chain connects TRBV28 to TRBJ2-7, with D possibly matching TRBD2 (5 bases). The CDR3 is made up of 16 amino acids. Per the germline V gene, CDR1 is MDHEN and CDR2 is SYDVKM. The germline V and J ends were trimmed by 3 bases and 2 bases, with 17 bases remaining between them. This chain's CDR3 is CASSFPSARRAYEQYF. DNA of the CDR3: TGTGCCAGCAGTTTCCCAAGCGCTCGGCGGGCCTACGAGCAGTACTTC. The entire variable domain, with the rest obtained from reference TRBV28 and TRBJ2-7, is as follows: DVKVTQSSRYLVKRTGEKVFLECVQDMDHENMFWYRQDPGLGLRLIYFSYDVKMKEKGDIPEGYSVSREKKERFSLILESASTNQTSMYLCASSFPSARRAYEQYFGPGTRLTVT.

This clonotype was picked up a small number of times. This chain uses TRBV27 with TRBJ2-1; 12 positions agree with TRBD1. J was trimmed by 9 bases and V by 3 bases; bases with no gene match: 6. The CDR3 is 15 residues long. The V gene's germline CDR1 is MNHEY and CDR2 SMNVEV (reference sequence). CDR3 DNA sequence: TGTGCCAGCAGTTTTGGGACAGGGGGCATGGGTGAGCAGTTCTTC. It encodes CASSFGTGGMGEQFF.

The genes are TRBV9 and TRBJ2-3; TRBD2 agrees at 9 bases. The germline CDR1 and CDR2 sequences are SGDLS and YYNGEE. V dropped 2 bases and J dropped 2; count of bases not matched to a gene: 3. The CDR3 is 15 residues long. CDR3 amino acids: CASSVTSGLTDTQYF. CDR3 coding DNA: TGTGCCAGCAGCGTGACTAGCGGTCTCACAGATACGCAGTATTTT.

The chain is built from TRBV7-9 and TRBJ2-3; 8 bases map to TRBD1. The CDR3 runs to 15 residues. CDR1 SEHNR and CDR2 FQNEAQ come from the germline V gene (reference sequence). V dropped 4 bases and J dropped 2; count of bases not matched to a gene: 5. The CDR3 DNA reads as TGTGCCAGCAGCTCCCGGGACAGGAACACAGATACGCAGTATTTT. Residues: CASSSRDRNTDTQYF.

This chain uses TRBV28 with TRBJ2-1; either TRBD1 or TRBD2 may fit D (6 bases each). Per the germline V gene, CDR1 is MDHEN and CDR2 is SYDVKM. The CDR3 contains 15 residues. V was clipped by 6 bases and J by 2 bases, with 14 bases between them. CDR3 DNA sequence: TGTGCCAGCAGCGACGGGGGCCGACCCTACAATGAGCAGTTCTTC. Its protein is CASSDGGRPYNEQFF.

The V and J genes are TRBV19 and TRBJ1-1; perhaps TRBD1 as D (5 bases). V was trimmed by 7 bases and J by 1 base, leaving 16 bases between them. This CDR3 region has 15 residues. Germline V gives CDR1 LNHDA, CDR2 SQIVND (reference sequence). The CDR3 region has the DNA TGTGCCAGTACCTATGGGGACGGGTGGAACACTGAAGCTTTCTTT. This encodes CASTYGDGWNTEAFF.

Written as DNA, the CDR3 is TGTGCCAGCAGCGCAGGGACAGGGAAAGGGAGAACTGAAGCTTTCTTT. Translating gives CASSAGTGKGRTEAFF. The chain recombines TRBV7-2 with TRBJ1-1; 9 nucleotides agree with TRBD1. V shed 5 bases and J 5 bases; nucleotides not matched to a gene: 12. CDR1 and CDR2 (germline): SGHTA, FQGNSA. CDR3 size: 16 residues. Using reference TRBV7-2 and TRBJ1-1 for the parts outside the CDR3, the full variable domain is GAGVSQSPSNKVTEKGKDVELRCDPISGHTALYWYRQSLGQGLEFLIYFQGNSAPDKSGLPSDRFSAERTGGSVSTLTIQRTQQEDSAVYLCASSAGTGKGRTEAFFGQGTRLTVV.

The chain couples TRBV7-2 to TRBJ1-3, with D possibly matching TRBD1 (5 bases). Germline lookup yields CDR1 SGHTA and CDR2 FQGNSA. The CDR3 covers 14 residues. With 2 bases removed from V and 8 bases from J, the gap between germline ends came to 13 bases. The CDR3 DNA sequence: TGTGCCAGCAGCTTACTGGCAGGGAGAGACACCATATATTTT. Translation gives CASSLLAGRDTIYF.

This clonotype showed up many times. The chain recombines TRBV6-5 with TRBJ2-5; 7 nucleotides align to TRBD1. V dropped 2 bases and J dropped 4; count of bases not matched to a gene: 13. CDR3 length equals 17 residues. Germline CDR1 MNHEY, CDR2 SVGAGI. The CDR3 loop reads CASSYTLRQGYGETQYF. The CDR3 nucleotides are TGTGCCAGCAGTTACACCCTAAGACAGGGTTACGGAGAGACCCAGTACTTC.

This clonotype was found a few times. J is TRBJ1-1 and V is TRBV27; weak D call: TRBD1 (5 bases). The germline gives CDR1 MNHEY, CDR2 SMNVEV (reference sequence). The CDR3 has 14 residues. The ends were cut back, 7 bases at V and 1 base at J, with 13 bases in the middle. CDR3 coding DNA: TGTGCCAGCACCCCTCGTACAGGGAACACTGAAGCTTTCTTT. Protein sequence: CASTPRTGNTEAFF.